Given below is one TCR beta chain in context. Its antigen is currently not known. No quality values exist for individual bases; no much larger clone is one base distant. These data are taken from a study of cytomegalovirus exposure and HLA in healthy donors listed by TCRdb under 2017. About the full investigation: According to an earlier analysis of 587 of the donors, some 180 million T cells yielded roughly 110 million unique TCR beta sequences and more than 250 Gb of sequence data. On average, around 240,000 unique TCR beta nucleotide sequences were sequenced per donor among about 400 genotyped donors of the cohort, with roughly 18% of those sequences being non-productive. Because of strong linkage in the cohort, roughly five DR-DQ haplotypes were treated as single units for association and clustering. Rather than using new phenotypic data, the later analysis identified candidate immune exposures from TCR beta sequences and from how often those sequences occurred across donors. Of the 398 genotyped donors, approximately 83% fell in the genetic ancestry cluster associated with self-reported Caucasian donors. Along with the approximately 620-subject first cohort, a separate validation cohort of roughly 110 different subjects was used. In an earlier analysis of 550 to 700 of the donors, high-throughput TCR beta sequencing was used to judge whether each TCR beta V gene segment behaved as functional or pseudogenic. The study aimed to test whether cataloging public T cell receptors could reveal signatures of past pathogen exposure. Typing coverage varied by locus: about 629-640 donors for A, B, C, DRB1 and DQB1; roughly 520 for DQA1; 606 for DPA1; approximately 470 for DPB1. The study used immunosequencing to profile the T cell repertoires of 666 subjects and linked those repertoires to cytomegalovirus serostatus. All discovery cohort repertoires had been generated on a single sequencing platform. In a later analysis, previously published TCR beta repertoires from roughly 710 donors were re-analyzed and high-resolution HLA genotyping was added so that TCR occurrence patterns could be studied. Class I and class II HLA loci were covered by the typing at four-digit resolution. A later genetic analysis took genome-wide SNP genotypes for 398 of the 666 donors and used that subset as a discovery cohort. High-throughput TCR immunosequencing, statistical association of individual TCRs with disease status, and machine learning were combined to predict cytomegalovirus infection status. Alongside the repertoire data, information on donor age, sex, ethnicity and CMV serostatus was compiled. Approximately 300 gigabases of sequencing data and around 80 million unique TCR sequences made up an early release that covered 500 to 650 HLA-typed donors.

The method behind the library was the immunoSEQ multiplex PCR assay. A mixture of 60 forward primers for TCR Vbeta segments and 13 reverse primers for TCR Jbeta segments was used in the multiplex PCR. Amplification of the CDR3 region of rearranged TCR beta genes was performed with a multiplex PCR assay on genomic DNA. On the Illumina HiSeq System, the amplified TCR beta libraries were sequenced as 87-base-pair reads. In the authors' own workflow: A later analysis counted about 80 million unique TCR beta chains across the 640 or so repertoires, and around 9.9 million of these chains were shared by at least two donors. A nearest-neighbor algorithm error-corrected the raw reads and collapsed the reads into unique sequences, merging closely related sequences to remove PCR and sequencing errors. V, D and J gene segments were assigned by aligning CDR3 sequences to IMGT reference sequences. For a sequence to be retained, a match of at least six nucleotides was required to both a V gene segment and a J gene segment. A rearrangement was called productive if the CDR3 had no stop codons and remained in frame with V and J, and every other rearrangement was called non-productive. CDR3 was defined according to IMGT convention as the region running from the second conserved V-encoded cysteine to the conserved J-encoded phenylalanine. In an earlier analysis of 587 of the donors, sequences lacking an unambiguous match to a single V gene segment were excluded. In an earlier analysis of 587 of the donors, a V segment was called functional when productive rearrangements were above 56.7%, and segregating when the standard deviation between donors exceeded 5%. A statistical classification framework was built to diagnose cytomegalovirus status from the catalog of TCR beta chain sequences. A later analysis assigned V and J genes by comparing TCR nucleotide sequences with IMGT/GENE-DB human TR gene sequences. A later analysis assigned CDR3 sequences and most-parsimonious VDJ recombination scenarios with the TCRdist pipeline. In a later analysis, every TCR beta chain was defined by the combination of its CDR3 amino acid sequence and its V-gene family, and reads without a unique V-gene family were dropped. To address suspected cross-contamination and a sequencing artifact, a later analysis removed several hundred highly shared, low-generation-probability nucleotide sequences. For each public chain, a later analysis derived a clonal expansion index from normalized ranks of inferred template counts within each repertoire. A later analysis computed generation probabilities with a VDJ recombination model fitted to out-of-frame rearrangements, and checked the results against IGoR. A later analysis scored TCR-TCR, TCR-HLA and TCR-CMV co-occurrence with hypergeometric tests, applying a repertoire-size bias correction to TCR pairs. A later analysis estimated false discovery rates by permuting HLA or CMV assignments 20 times. In a later analysis, co-occurring TCRs were grouped with DBSCAN, and TCRdist sequence similarity was added when clustering was performed within HLA-allele-positive subsets. Repertoires with fewer than 30,000 or more than 120,000 public chains were left out of co-occurrence clustering, as were about five repertoires with anomalous nucleotide sharing. TCRdb's version of the immuneACCESS table is confined to in-frame rearrangements and falls short of the full clone set. An unresolved V gene accounts for under half of the shortfall where checked; the remainder is of unknown origin. Clone size and V and J calls were adopted from that table, with D and trimming inferred from the DNA. This sample comprises approximately 160,000 clones, about 75% of them detected only once. Of the sample, approximately 3% falls within the top ten clones.

The cohort was made up of 650 to 700 healthy bone marrow donors. All cohort members were sampled while nominally healthy, although unrecorded immune exposures were likely present. The donor was CMV seropositive and was included in the group of 290 or so seropositive cohort members. Each donor provided a peripheral blood sample, and peripheral blood mononuclear cells were used for TCR beta sequencing. The Qiagen DNeasy Blood Extraction Kit was used to extract genomic DNA from the blood cell samples. From the cysteine up to the phenylalanine, the CDR3 has a length of 16 residues. Just the 48-base CDR3 DNA is kept, in frame starting at base 1. CDR1 SGHRS and CDR2 YFSETQ are derived from the germline V gene. Trimming takes 4 bases from V and 0 bases from J, and the germline ends sit 15 bases apart. Paper-wide results and their limitations: A further reported finding was that TCR beta sequences accurately predicted the HLA-A and HLA-B alleles for most subjects in the first cohort. Because some donors lacked HLA typing at each locus, the association tests relied only on the typed subset. In a later analysis, HLA-associated TCR beta chains showed more clonal expansion and lower generation probabilities than non-associated chains that were equally common. Linkage disequilibrium might explain the correlated functional status among segregating V segments, but an unknown experimental factor could not be excluded. Assigning TCR associations to individual alleles was difficult when HLA alleles, especially DR and DQ, strongly co-occurred. Because the 87-base-pair reads could not distinguish some IMGT-functional V segments, including TRBV6-2 and TRBV6-3, those segments were excluded. In an earlier analysis of about 540 of the donors, most TCR beta V segments were observed in productive rearrangements about 90% or about 30% of the time, broadly matching IMGT annotations. A group of highly shared sequence variants was considered likely to be a technical artifact of the sequencing pipeline. A later analysis associated about 17,000 TCR beta sequences with specific HLA alleles at a false discovery rate of 0.05. In a later analysis, most CMV-associated TCR beta chains were found to appear HLA-restricted, with HLA associations seemingly driven largely by CMV exposure. The only immune exposure information available for the cohort was CMV serostatus. While some public TCRs were present in many individuals, most TCR sequences turned up only very rarely across donors. According to a later genetic analysis, donors in an Asian-associated ancestry cluster had fewer N-insertions in productive TCRs than the approximately 630-donor mean. It was suggested by the authors that the approach could potentially be generalized to other disease states and immunological phenotypes. In a later analysis, TCR association rates were found to vary across HLA loci, with the most associated TCRs seen for DRB1 alleles and the fewest for HLA-C alleles. The earlier analysis of about 600 of the donors excluded fewer than 20 rarely observed V segments, including chromosome 9 orphons, because counts were too low. In vitro tests confirmed that a few of the cytomegalovirus-associated TCR beta chains recognize cytomegalovirus antigens. In the study, some 160 TCR beta chains were listed as associated with cytomegalovirus. V-gene and J-gene trimming of TCR beta chains was associated with a missense DCLRE1C variant in a later genetic analysis, and the association was replicated in an independent cohort. This cohort had only TCR beta chains sequenced, and the lack of alpha or paired-chain data limited which features could be detected. In both the original and validation cohorts, the classifier was reported to diagnose cytomegalovirus status with high specificity and sensitivity. In a later analysis, several top co-occurrence clusters were reported to appear linked to parvovirus B19, influenza, CMV and Epstein-Barr virus. Sequencing depth was assumed to be roughly uniform across donors in the presence/absence analyses, though that assumption may not hold.

Here the chain combines TRBV5-1 and TRBJ2-3, with TRBD1 perhaps the D gene, on 6 matching bases. The sequenced sample consisted of PBMCs. This TCR was recovered from a woman aged 45 to 65 in good health and CMV-seropositive. This receptor carries the CDR3 CASSLGTTTSTDTQYF. The DNA sequence follows: TGCGCCAGCAGCCTAGGGACAACAACTAGCACAGATACGCAGTATTTT.